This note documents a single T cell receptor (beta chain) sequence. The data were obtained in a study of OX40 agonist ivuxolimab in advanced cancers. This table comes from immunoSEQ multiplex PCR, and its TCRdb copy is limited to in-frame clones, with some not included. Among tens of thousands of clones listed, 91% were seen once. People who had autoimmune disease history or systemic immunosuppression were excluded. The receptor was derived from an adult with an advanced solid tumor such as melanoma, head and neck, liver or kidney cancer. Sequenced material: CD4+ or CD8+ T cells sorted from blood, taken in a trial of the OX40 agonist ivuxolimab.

The CDR3 DNA follows: TGTGCCAGCAGCTTAACGGGGGACATAACTGAAGCTTTCTTT. This translates into CASSLTGDITEAFF. The V gene is TRBV7-3, the J gene TRBJ1-1; a possible D gene is TRBD1 (6 bases). The V gene lost 0 bases and the J gene lost 5 bases, with 10 bases spanning the gap. The germline CDR1 and CDR2 sequences are SGHTA and FQGTGA. This CDR3 region has 14 residues.